A selection of T cell receptor beta chains follows, all from one sample in a study of vaccination and CD4 T cells after COVID-19. MiXCR, run by TCRdb on the PCR reads, gives a single entry per CDR3 protein. The sample includes almost 7,500 distinct CDR3 sequences, less than 30% of them seen just once. These receptors have no identified antigens. The material sequenced was CD4+ T cells from blood, cultured in vitro. Receptors were obtained from a human donor in good health. The CDR3 runs from the conserved cysteine through the conserved F or W. The order of the fields is V gene, D gene, clone size, J gene, CDR3 protein, CDR3 DNA. A D gene is named only where the DNA matches it firmly. Only some rows state a clone size, as once, few, many or a class for expanded clones.

V: TRBV19; D: NA; size: few; J: TRBJ1-1; CDR3: CASSIVRAGVNTEAFF; DNA: TGTGCCAGTAGTATAGTGAGGGCTGGGGTGAACACTGAAGCTTTCTTT
V: TRBV2; D: TRBD2; size: few; J: TRBJ2-5; CDR3: CASSVGLAGDVETQYF; DNA: TGTGCCAGCAGTGTCGGACTAGCGGGGGATGTGGAGACCCAGTACTTC
V: TRBV20-1; D: NA; size: medium-sized; J: TRBJ1-5; CDR3: CSALGSQTNQPQHF; DNA: TGCAGTGCCCTAGGTTCACAAACCAATCAGCCCCAGCATTTT
V: TRBV2; D: NA; size: NA; J: TRBJ1-5; CDR3: CASSQGADQPQHF; DNA: TGTGCCAGCAGTCAAGGGGCGGATCAGCCCCAGCATTTT
V: TRBV9; D: NA; size: once; J: TRBJ2-1; CDR3: CASSVRATWPNEQFF; DNA: TGTGCCAGCAGCGTCAGGGCCACATGGCCCAATGAGCAGTTCTTC
V: TRBV6-4; D: TRBD1; size: few; J: TRBJ1-1; CDR3: CASSAGGEAFF; DNA: TGTGCCAGCAGTGCAGGGGGCGAAGCTTTCTTT
V: TRBV4-2; D: NA; size: NA; J: TRBJ1-1; CDR3: CASSQRGQPNTEAFF; DNA: TGTGCCAGCAGCCAGAGAGGACAGCCGAACACTGAAGCTTTCTTT
V: TRBV30; D: NA; size: NA; J: TRBJ1-1; CDR3: CAWGGGHTEAFF; DNA: TGTGCCTGGGGGGGCGGTCACACTGAAGCTTTCTTT
V: TRBV6-4; D: NA; size: few; J: TRBJ1-5; CDR3: CASSDSGGNQPQHF; DNA: TGTGCCAGCAGTGACTCCGGGGGCAATCAGCCCCAGCATTTT
V: TRBV15; D: NA; size: NA; J: TRBJ2-5; CDR3: CATSRSQETQYF; DNA: TGTGCCACCAGCAGGTCTCAAGAGACCCAGTACTTC
V: TRBV12-3/TRBV12-4; D: NA; size: few; J: TRBJ1-6; CDR3: CASSRQDFNSPLHF; DNA: TGTGCCAGCAGTAGACAGGATTTTAATTCACCCCTCCACTTT
V: TRBV2; D: TRBD1; size: NA; J: TRBJ1-5; CDR3: CASRAQTGLQPQHF; DNA: TGTGCCAGCAGGGCACAGACAGGGTTGCAGCCCCAGCATTTT
V: TRBV7-3; D: NA; size: few; J: TRBJ1-1; CDR3: CASSRNPGVEAFF; DNA: TGTGCCAGCAGCCGGAATCCAGGCGTAGAAGCTTTCTTT
V: TRBV10-3; D: NA; size: NA; J: TRBJ1-5; CDR3: CAISDRDQPQHF; DNA: TGTGCCATCAGTGACAGGGATCAGCCCCAGCATTTT
V: TRBV19; D: NA; size: NA; J: TRBJ2-1; CDR3: CASSPPTNYNEQFF; DNA: TGTGCCAGTAGCCCCCCGACGAACTACAATGAGCAGTTCTTC
V: TRBV10-2; D: TRBD1; size: NA; J: TRBJ1-1; CDR3: CASSPGDRGAFF; DNA: TGCGCCAGCTCCCCCGGGGACAGGGGCGCTTTCTTT
V: TRBV20-1; D: NA; size: NA; J: TRBJ1-1; CDR3: CSGPWGLKGTEAFF; DNA: TGCAGCGGTCCCTGGGGCTTGAAGGGCACTGAAGCTTTCTTT